The 26 T cell receptor beta chains listed next were all sequenced from one sample in a study of CD8 T cells in ankylosing spondylitis. Their specific antigens are unknown. Findings of the study overall: Made up of 7 to 9 highly homologous variants, a TCR beta motif appeared characteristic of ankylosing spondylitis blood.

In TCRdb, the 5' RACE reads were re-called with MiXCR into one record per CDR3 protein. Found here are 500,000 or so distinct CDR3 sequences, 5.3% of them singletons; the top ten hold roughly 3.5%. Sequenced input: blood, either unsorted or a sorted T cell fraction (not recorded which). The receptors originated from a male donor with ankylosing spondylitis.

Many counts were recorded for this clonotype. The chain has TRBV29-1 and TRBJ2-2; 7 bases align to TRBD2. The trim removed 7 bases at V and 6 bases at J, leaving 5 bases unmatched. CDR1 SQVTM and CDR2 ANQGSEA come from the germline V gene. The CDR3 consists of 12 residues. This chain's CDR3 is CSAVGLPGELFF. Written as DNA, the CDR3 is TGCAGCGCCGTGGGACTACCCGGGGAGCTGTTTTTT.

This clonotype occurred many times. The V and J genes are TRBV7-9 and TRBJ1-5; 9 bases fit TRBD1. CDR3 length: 14 residues. Per the germline V gene, CDR1 is SEHNR and CDR2 is FQNEAQ (reference sequence). V dropped 4 bases and J dropped 8; count of bases not matched to a gene: 6. CDR3 DNA sequence: TGTGCCAGCAGCTACACAGGGGGCGGGGAGCCCCAGCATTTT. It is translated as CASSYTGGGEPQHF.

There are many counts of this clonotype. The chain recombines TRBV7-2 with TRBJ1-1; D is undetermined. Germline-derived CDR1 and CDR2 are SGHTA and FQGNSA. The CDR3 sequence is 15 residues long. The V and J ends lost 6 bases and 0 bases respectively, with 14 bases between them. This CDR3 is CASRRNGYMNTEAFF. CDR3 DNA: TGTGCCAGCAGACGTAACGGATACATGAACACTGAAGCTTTCTTT.

This clonotype was counted at least ten times. V is TRBV20-1 and J is TRBJ2-3; D is perhaps TRBD2 (6 bases). The germline V and J ends were trimmed by 3 bases and 7 bases, with 8 bases remaining between them. The CDR3 consists of 11 residues. In germline, CDR1 is DFQATT, CDR2 SNEGSKA (reference sequence). The CDR3 sequence is CSASAGNTQYF. The CDR3, as DNA: TGCAGTGCTAGCGCGGGGAATACGCAGTATTTT.

This clonotype came up many times. CDR3 sequence reads: CASSLEPSGPYNQPQHF. In DNA, the CDR3 is TGCGCCAGCAGCTTGGAGCCGTCAGGGCCATACAATCAGCCCCAGCATTTT. The rearrangement uses TRBV5-1 and TRBJ1-5; possible D gene TRBD1, 5 bases. Germline loops: CDR1 SGHRS, CDR2 YFSETQ. The CDR3 is 17 amino acids. The V end lost 0 bases, the J end lost 3 bases, and 16 bases lay between the germline ends.

This clonotype appeared many times. The V and J genes are TRBV7-9 and TRBJ2-1; D unresolved. The V gene lost 5 bases and the J gene lost 7 bases, with 9 bases spanning the gap. Germline V gives CDR1 SEHNR, CDR2 FQNEAQ (reference sequence). The CDR3 contains 12 residues. The CDR3 DNA sequence: TGTGCCAGCAGCCCATGGGGAAATGAGCAGTTCTTC. Its translation is CASSPWGNEQFF.

This clonotype was seen ten or more times. The chain has TRBV12-3 or TRBV12-4 and TRBJ2-2; D is possibly TRBD2 (6 bases). The CDR3 spans 16 residues. V lost 5 bases to trimming and J lost 0 bases, with 13 bases between them. CDR3 DNA sequence: TGTGCCAGCAGTCCTCGGGGGACCTCGAACACCGGGGAGCTGTTTTTT. This encodes CASSPRGTSNTGELFF.

Ten or more counts support this clonotype. The chain has TRBV28 and TRBJ1-1, with a tentative D call TRBD1 (5 bases). Germline values: CDR1 MDHEN, CDR2 SYDVKM. The CDR3 has 14 amino acids. V was shortened by 3 bases and J by 6 bases, with 14 bases between the two germline ends. CDR3 nucleotide sequence: TGTGCCAGCAGTTTGGCAGGGTGGGAGGCTGAAGCTTTCTTT. This encodes CASSLAGWEAEAFF. Supplemented by reference TRBV28 and TRBJ1-1, the full variable domain reads DVKVTQSSRYLVKRTGEKVFLECVQDMDHENMFWYRQDPGLGLRLIYFSYDVKMKEKGDIPEGYSVSREKKERFSLILESASTNQTSMYLCASSLAGWEAEAFFGQGTRLTVV.

The chain is built from TRBV3-1 and TRBJ2-7; 9 bases map to TRBD2. The CDR3 extends over 18 amino acids. Losses at the gene ends were 5 bases for V and 4 bases for J; bases not matched to a gene: 18. Germline CDR1 LGHDT, CDR2 YNNKEL (reference sequence). The CDR3, as DNA: TGTGCCAGCAGCTCAGGGGGTCGTCGCGCTAGCGGGGATTACGAGCAGTACTTC. It translates to CASSSGGRRASGDYEQYF.

This sequence joins TRBV11-2 and TRBJ2-7; the D gene is possibly TRBD2 (6 bases). V gave up 0 bases and J gave up 2 bases, with 8 bases separating them. There are 14 residues in the CDR3. From germline, CDR1 is SGHAT and CDR2 FQNNGV. The chain's CDR3 is CASSLELATYEQYF. The CDR3 region has the DNA TGTGCCAGCAGCTTAGAACTAGCCACCTACGAGCAGTACTTC. Variable domain in full (rest from reference TRBV11-2 and TRBJ2-7): EAGVAQSPRYKIIEKRQSVAFWCNPISGHATLYWYQQILGQGPKLLIQFQNNGVVDDSQLPKDRFSAERLKGVDSTLKIQPAKLEDSAVYLCASSLELATYEQYFGPGTRLTVT.

This clonotype was seen repeatedly, ten times or more. The genes are TRBV4-2 and TRBJ2-5, with D possibly being TRBD2 (5 bases). V was clipped by 2 bases and J by 2 bases, with 9 bases between them. This CDR3 contains 14 residues. The germline gives CDR1 LGHNA, CDR2 YNFKEQ. The CDR3 here is CASSQPSHQETQYF. The CDR3 nucleotides are TGTGCCAGCAGCCAACCTAGCCATCAAGAGACCCAGTACTTC.

This clonotype showed up many times. The chain couples TRBV6-5 to TRBJ2-7; the D gene is possibly TRBD2 (5 bases). The CDR3 contains 14 residues. Trimming removed 4 bases from V and 3 bases from J, with 13 bases in between. Germline CDR1 reads MNHEY; CDR2 reads SVGAGI. This CDR3 is CASSSSGLGYEQYF. The CDR3 region has the DNA TGTGCCAGCAGTTCCTCGGGGTTGGGCTACGAGCAGTACTTC.

This clonotype was detected ten times or more. The chain recombines TRBV4-3 with TRBJ2-3, with D tentatively TRBD2 (5 bases). CDR1 and CDR2 (germline): LGHNA, YSLEER. The CDR3 has 14 amino acids. With 4 bases removed from V and 3 bases from J, the gap between germline ends came to 11 bases. The CDR3 nucleotides are TGCGCCAGCAGCCCCTCGGGATTTACAGATACGCAGTATTTT. This translates into CASSPSGFTDTQYF.

The table lists this clonotype with many counts. In DNA, the CDR3 is TGCAGTGCTAGAGATGGGGTCAGCCACACCGGGGAGCTGTTTTTT. Its protein is CSARDGVSHTGELFF. The V gene is TRBV20-1, the J gene TRBJ2-2; the D is unclear. Trimming pared 0 bases from V and 3 bases from J, leaving 11 bases between. The CDR3 contains 15 residues. Germline V CDR1 and CDR2: DFQATT, SNEGSKA (reference sequence).

V usage is TRBV7-2 and J usage is TRBJ2-7, with D hard to call. The ends were cut back, 6 bases at V and 6 bases at J, with 18 bases in the middle. The CDR3 length is 14 residues. Germline values: CDR1 SGHTA, CDR2 FQGNSA. The CDR3 nucleotides read TGTGCCAGCAGTCTAGGGCAGGCGATACTCGAGCAGTACTTC. It translates to CASSLGQAILEQYF.

This clonotype was seen at least ten times. V gene TRBV18 combines with J gene TRBJ2-1; the D gene is possibly TRBD2 (6 bases). The V and J ends lost 3 bases and 4 bases respectively, with 16 bases between them. The V gene's germline CDR1 is KGHSH and CDR2 LQKENI. The CDR3 sequence is 16 residues long. The CDR3 DNA follows: TGTGCCAGCTCACCCCTGGGTAGCGGAGGTTACAATGAGCAGTTCTTC. This translates into CASSPLGSGGYNEQFF.

This clonotype was detected only a few times. The rearrangement joins TRBV7-3 to TRBJ2-1, with 7 nucleotides matching TRBD1. Germline assignment: CDR1 SGHTA and CDR2 FQGTGA. The junction had 8 bases not matched to a gene; V was cut back by 1 base and J by 5 bases. The CDR3 runs 16 residues. The CDR3 nucleotides read TGTGCCAGCAGCTTAATGTCAGGGGGACGACACAATGAGCAGTTCTTC. Translated, it gives CASSLMSGGRHNEQFF.

This clonotype was detected ten times or more. The V gene is TRBV6-1, the J gene TRBJ2-2; perhaps TRBD1 as D (6 bases). Deletions cut 6 bases from V and 5 bases from J, with 16 bases between. Germline CDR1 reads MNHNS; CDR2 reads SASEGT. This CDR3 is built from 15 residues. CDR3 nucleotide sequence: TGTGCCAGCAGCACAGGGTTATTCCGGACCGGGGAGCTGTTTTTT. As protein: CASSTGLFRTGELFF.

Concerning this clonotype itself: A much larger clone differs from this one at a single base, so this may be a read error. This chain joins TRBV5-1 and TRBJ2-5, with TRBD1 matching 8 bases. Germline lookup yields CDR1 SGHRS and CDR2 YFSETQ. The CDR3 is 16 residues long. This CDR3 reads CASILDPLGQGETQYF. CDR3 bases: TGCGCCAGCATCTTGGACCCCCTCGGACAGGGAGAGACCCAGTACTTC. The full variable domain, in which reference TRBV5-1 and TRBJ2-5 provide the parts outside the CDR3, is KAGVTQTPRYLIKTRGQQVTLSCSPISGHRSVSWYQQTPGQGLQFLFEYFSETQRNKGNFPGRFSGRQFSNSRSEMNVSTLELGDSALYLCASILDPLGQGETQYFGPGTRLLVL.

The V gene is TRBV11-2, the J gene TRBJ2-7; maybe TRBD2 (6 bases). V lost 1 base and J 3 bases, leaving 10 bases between the germline ends. Looked up from germline, CDR1 is SGHAT and CDR2 is FQNNGV. This CDR3 is built from 14 residues. The CDR3 sequence is CASSLGGAVYEQYF. DNA of the CDR3: TGTGCCAGCAGCTTAGGCGGGGCCGTCTACGAGCAGTACTTC. Variable domain in full (rest from reference TRBV11-2 and TRBJ2-7): EAGVAQSPRYKIIEKRQSVAFWCNPISGHATLYWYQQILGQGPKLLIQFQNNGVVDDSQLPKDRFSAERLKGVDSTLKIQPAKLEDSAVYLCASSLGGAVYEQYFGPGTRLTVT.

This clonotype has at least ten counts. The rearrangement joins TRBV11-2 to TRBJ1-1; 8 nucleotides match TRBD1. CDR1 SGHAT and CDR2 FQNNGV come from the germline V gene. V shed 1 base, J shed 1 base, and the junction held 2 bases outside the gene matches. CDR3 size: 15 residues. This chain's CDR3 is CASSLVGQGNTEAFF. The CDR3 DNA sequence: TGTGCCAGCAGCTTAGTAGGACAGGGGAACACTGAAGCTTTCTTT.

This clonotype appeared many times. One end of the junction fails to match germline, which may point to a read error. The chain couples TRBV11-2 to TRBJ2-1; 14 nucleotides match TRBD2. Germline CDR1 SGHAT, CDR2 FQNNGV. The CDR3 spans 19 residues. CDR3 bases: TGTGCCAGCAGCTTACGACTAGCGGGGGGGAGGTTCTCCGACAATGAGCAGTTCTTC. Translated, it gives CASSLRLAGGRFSDNEQFF.

This clonotype was recorded many times. The chain employs TRBV7-2 and TRBJ2-3, with D unresolved. Germline assignment: CDR1 SGHTA and CDR2 FQGNSA. This CDR3 is 11 amino acids long. Trimming stripped 2 bases from V and 7 bases from J, with 4 bases between. This CDR3 is CASSLMNTQYF. As DNA, the CDR3 is TGTGCCAGCAGCTTAATGAATACGCAGTATTTT.

This clonotype was observed many times. The chain recombines TRBV7-2 with TRBJ2-1, with 9 bases that match TRBD1. CDR3 length: 16 residues. J lost 8 bases, V lost 5 bases, and 13 bases had no gene match. Germline V gene sequence: CDR1 SGHTA, CDR2 FQGNSA. DNA of the CDR3: TGTGCCAGCAGCCTAAAGGAGACAGGGGGTAACGATGAGCAGTTCTTC. It translates to CASSLKETGGNDEQFF.

This clonotype was seen many times. J is TRBJ2-7 and V is TRBV5-1, with TRBD2 identical over 9 bases. Germline CDR1 is SGHRS and CDR2 is YFSETQ. The J segment lost 7 bases and the V segment lost 4 bases, leaving 18 bases of the junction unmatched. The CDR3 totals 17 residues. For the CDR3, the DNA is TGCGCCAGCAGCCCTTACGGTATGGCTAGCGGGATGGAAGAGCAGTACTTC. Translating it yields CASSPYGMASGMEEQYF.

This clonotype was recorded at least ten times. The chain couples TRBV4-2 to TRBJ2-1; TRBD2 aligns across 7 bases. V dropped 2 bases and J dropped 2; count of bases not matched to a gene: 6. CDR1 and CDR2 (germline): LGHNA, YNFKEQ. The CDR3 has 16 amino acids. CDR3 residues: CASSQNYGGTYNEQFF. CDR3 sequence (DNA): TGTGCCAGCAGCCAAAACTACGGGGGGACCTACAATGAGCAGTTCTTC.